Included here is one TCR beta chain sequence, with context. No antigen is known for it. Each CDR3 protein gets one entry in TCRdb, which reprocessed the 5' RACE reads and gives no DNA. The listing records approximately 460,000 distinct CDR3 sequences. The source of the sample is a study of T cells expressing NK-cell markers. Study outcomes and limitations: In roughly six donors, dominant NKG2C+ clonotypes were about 1.0-7.5% of CD8+ T cells. Whether expanded NKG2C-expressing T cell clones recognize HCMV is unknown.

Germline V lookup: CDR1 LNHDA, CDR2 SQIVND (reference sequence). The CDR3 totals 15 residues. V and J are TRBV19 and TRBJ1-5; with no DNA, the TCRdb D assignment of TRBD1 cannot be verified. Sequenced input: blood T cells: a sorted CD56 or NKG2C T cell subset, CD4+ or CD8+ T cells, or bulk PBMC T cells (not recorded which). This sequence originates from a woman between 18 and 70 years old in good health. CDR3 loop: CASSPLTTENQPQHF. The full variable domain, rest sourced from reference TRBV19 and TRBJ1-5, is DGGITQSPKYLFRKEGQNVTLSCEQNLNHDAMYWYRQDPGQGLRLIYYSQIVNDFQKGDIAEGYSVSREKKESFPLTVTSAQKNPTAFYLCASSPLTTENQPQHFGDGTRLSIL.